The 29 T cell receptor beta chains presented below share a single source sample, sequenced in a study of control samples from healthy donors and cancer patients. The repertoire was sequenced with immunoSEQ multiplex PCR; TCRdb's copy has only in-frame clones and lacks some. The sample has fewer than 70,000 clones; roughly 80% are singletons. The sequenced sample was PBMCs. These receptor sequences come from a woman in her forties or fifties with lung cancer.

This clone occurred once. The V call is TRBV19, the J call TRBJ2-2, with 9 nucleotides matching TRBD2. The CDR3 has 18 residues. Per the germline V gene, CDR1 is LNHDA and CDR2 is SQIVND (reference sequence). After removal of 1 base from V and 2 bases from J, the junction contained 8 bases not matched to a gene. CDR3 loop: CASSIVRSGGGNTGELFF. CDR3 DNA sequence: TGTGCCAGTAGTATAGTACGTAGCGGGGGCGGAAACACCGGGGAGCTGTTTTTT.

This chain uses TRBV27 with TRBJ2-3, with 7 bases that match TRBD2. The junction had 10 bases not matched to a gene; V was cut back by 8 bases and J by 2 bases. CDR1 and CDR2 from the germline V gene are MNHEY and SMNVEV (reference sequence). CDR3 length: 15 amino acids. This CDR3 is CASREWGGTTDTQYF. The CDR3 DNA reads as TGTGCCAGCCGCGAATGGGGGGGGACCACAGATACGCAGTATTTT.

The CDR3 reads CASSYRPGRQNTEAFF. The CDR3 DNA follows: TGTGCCAGCAGTTACCGCCCCGGCCGCCAGAACACTGAAGCTTTCTTT. The rearrangement links TRBV6-2 or TRBV6-3 to TRBJ1-1; no clear D. In germline, CDR1 is MNHEY, CDR2 SVGEGT. Trimming removed 2 bases from V and 1 base from J, with 14 bases in between. The CDR3 extends over 16 amino acids.

The V and J genes are TRBV12-3 or TRBV12-4 and TRBJ2-2, with D possibly being TRBD2 (5 bases). This CDR3 contains 13 residues. Trimming left V 7 bases short and J 5 bases short, with 11 bases between. The CDR3 here is CASTWRGTGELFF. The CDR3 DNA sequence: TGTGCCAGCACCTGGCGAGGGACCGGGGAGCTGTTTTTT.

This clone was observed a few times. V and J are TRBV7-9 and TRBJ2-5; tentatively, D is TRBD2 (5 bases). V dropped 4 bases and J dropped 4 bases, with 13 bases sitting between them. The CDR3 runs to 14 residues. CDR1 is SEHNR and CDR2 is FQNEAQ in the germline V gene (reference sequence). The CDR3 bases are TGTGCCAGCAGCTCAACAAGGGCGGGAGAGACCCAGTACTTC. Translating it yields CASSSTRAGETQYF.

The rearrangement links TRBV19 to TRBJ1-1; D gene uncertain. The ends were cut back, 1 base at V and 1 base at J, with 7 bases in the middle. This CDR3 has 14 residues. Germline loops: CDR1 LNHDA, CDR2 SQIVND (reference sequence). The CDR3, as DNA: TGTGCCAGTAGTATAGGGACGGGGAACACTGAAGCTTTCTTT. This encodes CASSIGTGNTEAFF.

The genes are TRBV24-1 and TRBJ1-1; D is uncertain. The CDR3 consists of 12 residues. Germline V gives CDR1 KGHDR, CDR2 SFDVKD. Trimming left V 7 bases short and J 5 bases short, with 10 bases between. This CDR3 is CATRDGQTEAFF. The CDR3 coding sequence is TGTGCCACCAGGGATGGGCAGACTGAAGCTTTCTTT.

The chain joins TRBV6-5 to TRBJ2-3; D gene uncertain. The CDR3 contains 15 residues. Trimming took 2 bases from V and 2 from J, leaving 11 bases between them. CDR1 MNHEY and CDR2 SVGAGI come from the germline V gene. The CDR3 sequence is CASSYNGEPTDTQYF. CDR3 nucleotides: TGTGCCAGCAGTTACAACGGTGAGCCCACAGATACGCAGTATTTT.

This clone has a single count. V and J are TRBV9 and TRBJ2-1, with D unresolved. The germline gives CDR1 SGDLS, CDR2 YYNGEE. The V end lost 0 bases, the J end lost 9 bases, and 16 bases lay between the germline ends. This CDR3 comprises 15 residues. Here the CDR3 reads CASSVVGLITTEQFF. The CDR3 nucleotides read TGTGCCAGCAGCGTAGTAGGGCTCATTACAACTGAGCAGTTCTTC.

V usage is TRBV15 and J usage is TRBJ1-4; D remains ambiguous. The CDR3 has 14 amino acids. The V and J ends lost 6 bases and 5 bases respectively, with 13 bases between them. Germline V gene data show CDR1 as LNHNV and CDR2 as YYDKDF (reference sequence). CDR3 coding DNA: TGTGCCACCAGTCCGGGGAGAGGAAATGAAAAACTGTTTTTT. Its protein is CATSPGRGNEKLFF.

This chain uses TRBV6-5 with TRBJ2-7; D gene ambiguous. Looked up from germline, CDR1 is MNHEY and CDR2 is SVGAGI. The CDR3 sequence is 13 residues long. V gave up 11 bases and J gave up 5 bases, with 19 bases separating them. For the CDR3, the DNA is TGTGCCGCCAGGAAGGGAAATGGCCACGAGCAGTACTTC. Its translation is CAARKGNGHEQYF.

V is TRBV14 and J is TRBJ2-2, with D possibly matching TRBD1 (6 bases). V was trimmed by 3 bases and J by 1 base, leaving 15 bases between them. The CDR3 has 17 residues. Germline lookup yields CDR1 SGHDN and CDR2 FVKESK. The CDR3 DNA sequence: TGTGCCAGCAGCCACCTAGGACAGTTTGGGAACACCGGGGAGCTGTTTTTT. Its protein product is CASSHLGQFGNTGELFF.

The chain joins TRBV19 to TRBJ2-7, with D possibly being TRBD1 (5 bases). The germline gives CDR1 LNHDA, CDR2 SQIVND (reference sequence). The CDR3 consists of 12 residues. V shed 5 bases and J shed 4 bases, with 9 bases lying between them. The CDR3 protein is CASSAQGYEQYF. CDR3 DNA sequence: TGTGCCAGTAGTGCCCAGGGATACGAGCAGTACTTC. Looking up the rest from reference TRBV19 and TRBJ2-7 gives the full variable domain: DGGITQSPKYLFRKEGQNVTLSCEQNLNHDAMYWYRQDPGQGLRLIYYSQIVNDFQKGDIAEGYSVSREKKESFPLTVTSAQKNPTAFYLCASSAQGYEQYFGPGTRLTVT.

The chain recombines TRBV4-1 with TRBJ1-5, with unresolved D. The V end lost 0 bases, the J end lost 6 bases, and 15 bases lay between the germline ends. Germline lookup yields CDR1 MGHRA and CDR2 YSYEKL. The CDR3 is made up of 16 amino acids. The CDR3 DNA reads TGCGCCAGCAGCCAAGAGGGCGAAAGTCTTAGTCAGCCCCAGCATTTT. This sequence encodes CASSQEGESLSQPQHF.

The chain links TRBV30 to TRBJ1-2; D is possibly TRBD1 (6 bases). CDR1 GTSNPN and CDR2 SVGIG come from the germline V gene (reference sequence). Trimming removed 3 bases from V and 2 bases from J, with 7 bases in between. This CDR3 has 12 residues. CDR3 in amino acids: CAWRTGNYGYTF. The CDR3 DNA is TGTGCCTGGAGAACAGGGAACTATGGCTACACCTTC.

This rearrangement joins TRBV2 to TRBJ1-4; no definite D call. This CDR3 comprises 14 residues. From germline, CDR1 is SNHLY and CDR2 FYNNEI. V lost 3 bases to trimming and J lost 4 bases, with 9 bases between them. The CDR3, as DNA: TGTGCCAGCAGTGATGGGTATAATAATGAAAAACTGTTTTTT. It encodes CASSDGYNNEKLFF.

V gene TRBV11-2 combines with J gene TRBJ1-2; tentative D call: TRBD1 (5 bases). V was trimmed by 2 bases and J by 1 base, leaving 14 bases between them. The V gene's germline CDR1 is SGHAT and CDR2 FQNNGV. The CDR3 is made up of 16 amino acids. The CDR3, as DNA: TGTGCCAGCAGCTTAACGGCGACAGTGAATAACTATGGCTACACCTTC. Encoded protein: CASSLTATVNNYGYTF.

The chain links TRBV18 to TRBJ1-1; 10 bases agree with TRBD1. Germline loops: CDR1 KGHSH, CDR2 LQKENI. V lost 5 bases to trimming and J lost 4 bases; unmatched junction nucleotides: 4. This CDR3 region has 14 residues. The CDR3 nucleotides are TGTGCCAGCTCAGCCGGACAGGGGGGCACTGAAGCTTTCTTT. Protein sequence: CASSAGQGGTEAFF.

This clone was detected a few times. The chain is built from TRBV14 and TRBJ1-3, with 7 bases fitting TRBD1. Germline values: CDR1 SGHDN, CDR2 FVKESK. V was clipped by 5 bases and J by 0 bases; unmatched bases: 4. The CDR3 covers 15 residues. The CDR3 coding sequence is TGTGCCAGCAGCAACAGGGGAAGCTCTGGAAACACCATATATTTT. This codes for CASSNRGSSGNTIYF. Using reference TRBV14 and TRBJ1-3 for the parts outside the CDR3, the full variable domain is EAGVTQFPSHSVIEKGQTVTLRCDPISGHDNLYWYRRVMGKEIKFLLHFVKESKQDESGMPNNRFLAERTGGTYSTLKVQPAELEDSGVYFCASSNRGSSGNTIYFGEGSWLTVV.

This chain connects TRBV9 to TRBJ2-3; D is ambiguous. V lost 2 bases and J 0 bases, leaving 10 bases between the germline ends. Germline values: CDR1 SGDLS, CDR2 YYNGEE. The CDR3 consists of 15 residues. This CDR3 reads CASSVTASSTDTQYF. CDR3 DNA: TGTGCCAGCAGCGTGACGGCTTCTAGCACAGATACGCAGTATTTT.

The V call is TRBV29-1, the J call TRBJ1-1, with D perhaps matching TRBD1 (5 bases). CDR3 length: 13 residues. CDR1 and CDR2 (germline): SQVTM, ANQGSEA. V shed 7 bases and J shed 6 bases, with 18 bases lying between them. The CDR3, as DNA: TGCAGCGCCCAGGGTGGTTGGTACTCTGAAGCTTTCTTT. This translates into CSAQGGWYSEAFF.

V usage is TRBV18 and J usage is TRBJ2-1; 9 bases align to TRBD1. The CDR3 extends over 16 amino acids. The ends lost 4 bases at V and 2 bases at J; junction bases unmatched: 6. Looked up from germline, CDR1 is KGHSH and CDR2 is LQKENI. CDR3 amino acids: CASSRTGANTYNEQFF. Here the CDR3 DNA reads TGTGCCAGCTCACGGACAGGGGCTAATACCTACAATGAGCAGTTCTTC.

This clone has only a few counts. V gene TRBV5-1 combines with J gene TRBJ2-3, with a weak D call TRBD1 (5 bases). V lost 6 bases to trimming and J lost 4 bases, with 15 bases between them. The CDR3 consists of 14 residues. Germline V gene sequence: CDR1 SGHRS, CDR2 YFSETQ. The CDR3 here is CASMGRQQADTQYF. The CDR3 DNA reads TGCGCCAGCATGGGGCGACAGCAGGCAGATACGCAGTATTTT.

The rearrangement uses TRBV10-3 and TRBJ2-3; 8 nucleotides line up with TRBD2. With 5 bases clipped from V and 0 bases from J, the junction kept 7 bases outside the gene matches. The CDR3 runs 16 residues. Looked up from germline, CDR1 is ENHRY and CDR2 is SYGVKD. The CDR3 nucleotides read TGTGCCATCAGTACAACTAGCGGAGCTAGCACAGATACGCAGTATTTT. It translates to CAISTTSGASTDTQYF.

The J gene is TRBJ2-5, the V gene TRBV4-3; 8 bases map to TRBD1. CDR1 is LGHNA and CDR2 is YSLEER in the germline V gene. V was pared by 0 bases and J by 1 base, with 4 bases of the junction left unmatched. The CDR3 spans 16 residues. The CDR3 reads CASSQDPTGVQETQYF. CDR3 sequence (DNA): TGCGCCAGCAGCCAAGATCCGACAGGGGTCCAAGAGACCCAGTACTTC.

V is TRBV5-4 and J is TRBJ1-2; D may be TRBD1 (5 bases). Germline V gives CDR1 SGHNT, CDR2 YYREEE (reference sequence). The V and J ends lost 0 bases and 6 bases respectively, with 9 bases between them. The CDR3 length is 13 residues. CDR3 nucleotide sequence: TGTGCCAGCAGCTTGGCCCAGGGCGATGGCTACACCTTC. This sequence encodes CASSLAQGDGYTF.

This clone was picked up one time. The rearrangement links TRBV19 to TRBJ1-4, with D perhaps matching TRBD1 (5 bases). Looked up from germline, CDR1 is LNHDA and CDR2 is SQIVND (reference sequence). Trimming shortened V by 10 bases and J by 5 bases, and 14 bases separated the two germline ends. The CDR3 runs to 13 residues. The CDR3 coding sequence is TGTGCCACCGGCGGGGCCGGGAATGAAAAACTGTTTTTT. Its protein product is CATGGAGNEKLFF.

The chain joins TRBV5-1 to TRBJ2-3; maybe TRBD2 (6 bases). The CDR3 is 13 amino acids. Germline-derived CDR1 and CDR2 are SGHRS and YFSETQ. Trimming removed 6 bases from V and 2 bases from J, with 10 bases in between. The DNA for the CDR3 is TGCGCCAGCATGGAGGGTAACACAGATACGCAGTATTTT. Translated, it gives CASMEGNTDTQYF.

This clone was observed a single time. The chain links TRBV13 to TRBJ2-5, with 7 positions matching TRBD2. J gave up 4 bases and V 0 bases, and 8 bases lay outside the gene matches. Looked up from germline, CDR1 is PRHDT and CDR2 is FYEKMQ (reference sequence). The CDR3 spans 16 residues. CDR3 sequence (DNA): TGTGCCAGCAGCTTAGGCCTGGGGGGGGACGTAGAGACCCAGTACTTC. Its translation is CASSLGLGGDVETQYF.